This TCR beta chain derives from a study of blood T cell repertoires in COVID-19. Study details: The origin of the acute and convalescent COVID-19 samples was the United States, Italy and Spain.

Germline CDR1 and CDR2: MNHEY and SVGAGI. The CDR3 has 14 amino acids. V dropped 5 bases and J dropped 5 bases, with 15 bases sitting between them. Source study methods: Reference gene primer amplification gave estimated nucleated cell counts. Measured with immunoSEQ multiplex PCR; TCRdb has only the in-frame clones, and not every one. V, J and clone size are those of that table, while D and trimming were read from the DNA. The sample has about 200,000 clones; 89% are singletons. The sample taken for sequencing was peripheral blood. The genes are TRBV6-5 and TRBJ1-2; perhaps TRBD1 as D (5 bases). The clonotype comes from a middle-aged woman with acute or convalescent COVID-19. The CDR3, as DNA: TGTGCCAGCAGTACTCGACAGTCTACGTATGGCTACACCTTC. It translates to CASSTRQSTYGYTF.